This TCR beta chain was profiled in a study of a mutant IDH1 vaccine in newly diagnosed glioma. Study context: Commencement of vaccination occurred 4-6 weeks following radiotherapy alone, or concurrently with temozolomide cycles.

The CDR3 is 15 residues long. V was cut by 5 bases and J by 4 bases, with 14 bases left in between. Germline CDR1 and CDR2: SNHLY and FYNNEI. Produced via immunoSEQ multiplex PCR; TCRdb's table is partial and in-frame only. The table includes around 100,000 clones, 75% to 90% detected once. With regard to this clone: The antigen is undetermined.

The time point is: week 11, during vaccination. One vaccine dose held 300 ug of mutant IDH1 20-mer peptide and came with topical imiquimod. Sample: PBMCs, taken from a glioma patient whose treatment included an IDH1 peptide vaccine. This receptor was obtained from a woman aged 45-65 years with glioma. This rearrangement joins TRBV2 to TRBJ1-4; D is undetermined. CDR3 protein: CASSYGQVNNEKLFF. CDR3 bases: TGTGCCAGCAGTTATGGGCAGGTCAATAATGAAAAACTGTTTTTT. Based on the CDR3 plus reference TRBV2 and TRBJ1-4, the full variable domain is EPEVTQTPSHQVTQMGQEVILRCVPISNHLYFYWYRQILGQKVEFLVSFYNNEISEKSEIFDDQFSVERPDGSNFTLKIRSTKLEDSAMYFCASSYGQVNNEKLFFGSGTQLSVL.